A single sample gave rise to the 30 T cell receptor beta chains below, sequenced in a study of relationships among human T cell subsets. Semiquantitative ARM-PCR amplified T cell receptor alpha and beta CDR3 regions from mRNA. Exponential amplification used communal superprimers after tagged nested gene-specific primers in ARM-PCR. TCRdb recomputed calls from the multiplex PCR reads with MiXCR, one row per CDR3 protein. Here the sample spans under 4,000 distinct CDR3 sequences, about 51% being singletons. Th2 cells were selected with anti-CD294 beads after removing CD4+CD56+ natural killer T cells. Input material: CD4+ Th2 cells sorted from blood. Every receptor here comes from a man aged 35 to 55 in good health.

The chain employs TRBV29-1 and TRBJ1-2; the D gene is possibly TRBD1 (5 bases). The V end was cut by 6 bases, the J end by 4 bases, with 12 bases between. In germline, CDR1 is SQVTM, CDR2 ANQGSEA. This CDR3 is 12 amino acids long. In DNA, the CDR3 is TGCAGCGTGGGAGACAGCTCCTATGGCTACACCTTC. This gives the protein CSVGDSSYGYTF.

This clonotype was seen a handful of times. The chain carries TRBV29-1 and TRBJ2-3; no clear D. Deletions cut 7 bases from V and 0 bases from J, with 26 bases between. CDR1 is SQVTM, CDR2 ANQGSEA, per germline. This CDR3 comprises 18 residues. The CDR3 DNA reads as TGCAGCGGTGACGCCCCGAAAAGTAGGATTCCTAGCACAGATACGCAGTATTTT. As protein: CSGDAPKSRIPSTDTQYF.

J is TRBJ2-7 and V is TRBV20-1; 12 bases are a match to TRBD2. This CDR3 spans 15 amino acids. After removal of 0 bases from V and 4 bases from J, the junction contained 4 bases not matched to a gene. CDR1 DFQATT and CDR2 SNEGSKA come from the germline V gene (reference sequence). The CDR3 is CSARERTSGKYEQYF. The CDR3, as DNA: TGCAGTGCTAGAGAAAGGACTAGCGGGAAATACGAGCAGTACTTC.

The chain is built from TRBV11-1 and TRBJ2-3, with a tentative D call TRBD2 (7 bases). V shed 2 bases and J shed 1 base, with 16 bases lying between them. The CDR3 loop spans 17 amino acids. CDR1 SGHAT and CDR2 FQDESV come from the germline V gene (reference sequence). CDR3 residues: CASSLPRRGLRTDTQYF. The CDR3 nucleotides are TGTGCCAGCAGCTTACCCAGGCGGGGGCTCCGCACAGATACGCAGTATTTT.

The chain combines TRBV11-3 with TRBJ2-3; D not certain. Germline CDR1 is SGHNT and CDR2 is YENEEA. V was cut by 4 bases and J by 6 bases, with 8 bases left in between. The CDR3 runs 12 residues. CDR3 nucleotides: TGTGCCAGCAGCTCGAGGTGGGATACGCAGTATTTT. Amino acids: CASSSRWDTQYF.

This clonotype was counted between two and nine times. The chain is built from TRBV27 and TRBJ2-6; D is unclear. The CDR3 runs to 16 residues. Trimming left V 0 bases short and J 0 bases short, with 6 bases between. The germline CDR1 and CDR2 sequences are MNHEY and SMNVEV (reference sequence). CDR3 in DNA: TGTGCCAGCAGTTTATCTCCTAGCTCTGGGGCCAACGTCCTGACTTTC. Translation gives CASSLSPSSGANVLTF.

The chain carries TRBV7-6 and TRBJ2-3; D not resolved. The V end lost 4 bases, the J end lost 6 bases, and 11 bases lay between the germline ends. This CDR3 region has 13 residues. The germline gives CDR1 SGHVS, CDR2 FNYEAQ. The CDR3 region has the DNA TGTGCCAGCAGCTCCGACGTGTGGGATACGCAGTATTTT. Its protein is CASSSDVWDTQYF.

Notes on this clonotype: The junction shows a germline mismatch at one end, possibly a read error. The V and J genes are TRBV20-1 and TRBJ2-7; the D is unclear. The V gene's germline CDR1 is DFQATT and CDR2 SNEGSKA (reference sequence). The CDR3 covers 14 residues. Here the CDR3 DNA reads TGCAGTGCGAATGTGGGCCCTCTCCTATACGAGCGGTACTTC. Its translation: CSANVGPLLYERYF.

This clonotype was seen a handful of times. CDR3 in amino acids: CASSGPGTGVNEQFF. The CDR3 DNA sequence: TGTGCCAGCAGTGGTCCCGGGACCGGCGTCAATGAGCAGTTCTTC. The chain combines TRBV2 with TRBJ2-1; the D gene could be TRBD1 or TRBD2 (5 bases each). V was clipped by 4 bases and J by 6 bases, with 16 bases between them. CDR1 is SNHLY and CDR2 is FYNNEI in the germline V gene. There are 15 residues in the CDR3.

This clonotype was found a few times. The chain combines TRBV11-2 with TRBJ2-7, with D unresolved. CDR1 SGHAT and CDR2 FQNNGV come from the germline V gene. The CDR3 has 12 amino acids. Trimming took off 1 base at V and 3 bases at J, with 4 bases between the two ends. The CDR3, as DNA: TGTGCCAGCAGCTTAGCCAACTACGAGCAGTACTTC. Translation gives CASSLANYEQYF.

Written as DNA, the CDR3 is TGTGCCAGCACTGACTTAGCCAAAAACATTCAGTACTTC. It translates to CASTDLAKNIQYF. This chain uses TRBV6-2 or TRBV6-3 with TRBJ2-4; unclear D gene. Germline V lookup: CDR1 MNHEY, CDR2 SVGEGT. Trimming left V 7 bases short and J 0 bases short, with 7 bases between. This CDR3 is built from 13 residues.

V is TRBV4-2 and J is TRBJ1-2; 8 positions match TRBD1. The CDR3 runs 14 residues. V shed 1 base and J 8 bases; nucleotides not matched to a gene: 6. CDR1 LGHNA and CDR2 YNFKEQ come from the germline V gene. The CDR3 bases are TGTGCCAGCAGCCAAGCTGGACAGGGAGGCGGCTACACCTTC. Its protein is CASSQAGQGGGYTF.

This clonotype has just a few counts. The V gene is TRBV5-1, the J gene TRBJ2-3; 8 nucleotides match TRBD2. Germline V gene lookup returns CDR1 SGHRS and CDR2 YFSETQ. V dropped 4 bases and J dropped 4; count of bases not matched to a gene: 8. There are 15 residues in the CDR3. DNA of the CDR3: TGCGCCAGCAGCCTCGGGACTAGTGAGGCAGATACGCAGTATTTT. Translating it yields CASSLGTSEADTQYF. The whole variable domain, filled in from reference TRBV5-1 and TRBJ2-3, reads KAGVTQTPRYLIKTRGQQVTLSCSPISGHRSVSWYQQTPGQGLQFLFEYFSETQRNKGNFPGRFSGRQFSNSRSEMNVSTLELGDSALYLCASSLGTSEADTQYFGPGTRLTVL.

In regard to this clonotype: The junction departs from the called germline gene at one end, perhaps through a read error. The chain has TRBV24-1 and TRBJ2-5; 7 positions agree with TRBD1. The V gene's germline CDR1 is KGHDR and CDR2 SFDVKD. CDR3 length: 14 residues. CDR3: CATSGDSSQETLYF. Written as DNA, the CDR3 is TGTGCCACCAGTGGGGACAGTTCCCAAGAGACCCTGTACTTC.

The chain couples TRBV2 to TRBJ2-2, with D possibly being TRBD1 (5 bases). CDR1 is SNHLY and CDR2 is FYNNEI in the germline V gene. V was clipped by 4 bases and J by 4 bases, with 13 bases between them. This CDR3 comprises 15 residues. CDR3 sequence reads: CASSGRDRLTGELFF. The CDR3 DNA reads as TGTGCCAGCAGTGGACGCGACAGACTCACCGGGGAGCTGTTTTTT.

The gene calls are TRBV27 and TRBJ1-6; D call uncertain. Trimming stripped 1 base from V and 9 bases from J, with 10 bases between. CDR3 length: 14 amino acids. Germline V gene lookup returns CDR1 MNHEY and CDR2 SMNVEV (reference sequence). The CDR3 DNA sequence: TGTGCCAGCAGTTTATACGGTGGCCTTTCACCCCTCCACTTT. It specifies CASSLYGGLSPLHF.

The sample holds a few counts of this clonotype. V and J are TRBV10-3 and TRBJ1-1; perhaps TRBD1 as D (6 bases). This CDR3 spans 14 amino acids. Germline CDR1 is ENHRY and CDR2 is SYGVKD. Trimming shortened V by 2 bases and J by 7 bases, and 14 bases separated the two germline ends. The CDR3 bases are TGTGCCATCAGTGAGGCAGGGGAGTTTGGTGAAGCTTTCTTT. Translation gives CAISEAGEFGEAFF.

Notes on this clonotype: One end of the junction varies from germline; a read error may be responsible. The chain is built from TRBV18 and TRBJ1-5; 8 nucleotides align to TRBD1. This CDR3 contains 17 residues. In germline, CDR1 is KGHSH, CDR2 LQKENI. This CDR3 reads CASSPGQGAHSNQLQHF. Here the CDR3 DNA reads TGTGCCAGCTCACCAGGACAGGGCGCCCATAGCAATCAGCTCCAGCATTTT.

Within the sample, this clonotype is large (0.1 to 1%). The J gene is TRBJ2-3, the V gene TRBV11-3; no firm D call. Deletions cut 3 bases from V and 2 bases from J, with 9 bases between. The germline gives CDR1 SGHNT, CDR2 YENEEA. This CDR3 is built from 14 residues. This chain's CDR3 is CASSFGATTDTQYF. The CDR3 DNA reads TGTGCCAGCAGCTTCGGTGCCACCACAGATACGCAGTATTTT.

V and J are TRBV11-2 and TRBJ2-2; 9 bases fit TRBD1. This CDR3 contains 15 residues. With V trimmed by 4 bases and J by 7 bases, 7 bases remained unmatched. Germline CDR1 is SGHAT and CDR2 is FQNNGV. Here the CDR3 DNA reads TGTGCCAGCAGCTCCTGGACAGGGGATAACGGGGAGCTGTTTTTT. This translates into CASSSWTGDNGELFF.

V gene TRBV19 combines with J gene TRBJ2-1; 11 positions agree with TRBD2. This CDR3 has 14 residues. V shed 8 bases and J 8 bases; nucleotides not matched to a gene: 8. CDR1 LNHDA and CDR2 SQIVND come from the germline V gene (reference sequence). This chain's CDR3 is CASSIAGGSHEQFF. The CDR3 DNA reads TGTGCCAGTTCGATAGCGGGAGGGTCCCATGAGCAGTTCTTC.

V usage is TRBV5-1 and J usage is TRBJ2-5, with TRBD2 as a possible D gene (7 bases). V dropped 7 bases and J dropped 5 bases, with 21 bases sitting between them. Germline V gene sequence: CDR1 SGHRS, CDR2 YFSETQ. This CDR3 contains 15 residues. The CDR3 loop reads CASGQGGAREETQYF. Written as DNA, the CDR3 is TGCGCCAGCGGCCAAGGGGGGGCTCGAGAGGAGACCCAGTACTTC. The entire variable domain, with the rest obtained from reference TRBV5-1 and TRBJ2-5, is as follows: KAGVTQTPRYLIKTRGQQVTLSCSPISGHRSVSWYQQTPGQGLQFLFEYFSETQRNKGNFPGRFSGRQFSNSRSEMNVSTLELGDSALYLCASGQGGAREETQYFGPGTRLLVL.

This clonotype was found a few times. The chain couples TRBV12-3 or TRBV12-4 to TRBJ2-4, with unresolved D. The CDR3 extends over 12 amino acids. V was trimmed by 3 bases and J by 8 bases, leaving 8 bases between them. CDR3 nucleotide sequence: TGTGCCAGCAGTTTGGACCCGGACATTCAGTACTTC. It is translated as CASSLDPDIQYF.

The chain employs TRBV10-3 and TRBJ1-1; D perhaps matches TRBD1 (5 bases). From germline, CDR1 is ENHRY and CDR2 SYGVKD. V lost 1 base and J lost 4, with 7 bases in between. CDR3 size: 13 residues. The CDR3 loop is CAISELGGTEAFF. CDR3 nucleotide sequence: TGTGCCATCAGTGAGTTGGGGGGCACTGAAGCTTTCTTT.

This clonotype was observed a handful of times. The chain has TRBV19 and TRBJ1-1; unclear D gene. The CDR3 extends over 15 amino acids. Trimming stripped 6 bases from V and 1 base from J, with 15 bases between. The germline gives CDR1 LNHDA, CDR2 SQIVND (reference sequence). Written as DNA, the CDR3 is TGTGCCAGTAGGACGGATGTCGGTGGGAACACTGAAGCTTTCTTT. Protein: CASRTDVGGNTEAFF.

This clonotype was detected a few times. This sequence joins TRBV4-2 and TRBJ2-3, with TRBD2 identical over 10 bases. The CDR3 is 17 amino acids. The J segment lost 0 bases and the V segment lost 10 bases, leaving 13 bases of the junction unmatched. Per the germline V gene, CDR1 is LGHNA and CDR2 is YNFKEQ. CDR3 sequence: CATSGVAGGFSTDTQYF. DNA of the CDR3: TGTGCCACCTCGGGGGTAGCGGGGGGTTTTAGCACAGATACGCAGTATTTT.

This clonotype occurred a few times. The rearrangement links TRBV28 to TRBJ2-3, with 8 bases identical to TRBD2. V dropped 8 bases and J dropped 2; count of bases not matched to a gene: 6. CDR3 length equals 14 residues. Germline V gives CDR1 MDHEN, CDR2 SYDVKM. The chain's CDR3 is CASGGSGTTDTQYF. In DNA, the CDR3 is TGTGCCAGCGGGGGTAGCGGGACCACAGATACGCAGTATTTT.

The J gene is TRBJ1-2, the V gene TRBV7-3, with unresolved D. V was trimmed by 1 base and J by 8 bases, leaving 11 bases between them. This CDR3 contains 13 residues. CDR1 SGHTA and CDR2 FQGTGA come from the germline V gene. CDR3 loop: CASSLIGSRGYTF. CDR3 nucleotide sequence: TGTGCCAGCAGCTTAATCGGCTCGAGAGGCTACACCTTC.

In nucleotides, the CDR3 is TGCAGTGCTAGAATGGGAGCGGGCACTGAAGCTTTCTTT. It encodes CSARMGAGTEAFF. The rearrangement uses TRBV20-1 and TRBJ1-1; unclear D gene. In germline, CDR1 is DFQATT, CDR2 SNEGSKA (reference sequence). This CDR3 has 13 residues. V was trimmed by 2 bases and J by 4 bases, leaving 11 bases between them.

This clonotype was recorded a few times. This chain uses TRBV1 with TRBJ2-1; the table's D call TRBD2 went unverified against the DNA. TRBV1 is a pseudogene locus. There are 15 residues in the CDR3. For the CDR3, the DNA is TGCACCAGCAGCCTAGGGGGGACTAGCGGTAATGAGCAGTTCTTC. Translated: CTSSLGGTSGNEQFF.